The 32 T cell receptor beta chains below all came from one sample that was sequenced in a study of T cell responses to AZD1222 COVID-19 vaccine (dated by TCRdb to about 2021). Per the publication, the time point label means: about 28 days (+/-7) after the second vaccine dose. Library preparation used the immunoSEQ multiplex PCR assay. TCRdb took over this immuneACCESS table, retaining in-frame rearrangements with V and J assigned. Such tables are incomplete; in checked studies, under half of the missing clones stem from an unresolved V gene, and the remainder is unexplained. A total of 80,000 to 100,000 clones appear in this sample, approximately 85% of them only once. 3.4% of the sample rests with the top ten. Sequencing was performed on peripheral blood, taken 28 days after the second AZD1222 dose. These receptors all stem from an adult who received the AZD1222 COVID-19 vaccine.

This sequence joins TRBV6-5 and TRBJ2-1; D may be TRBD1 (6 bases). Germline CDR1 is MNHEY and CDR2 is SVGAGI. V lost 4 bases and J lost 1, with 11 bases in between. The CDR3 is 15 amino acids. The CDR3 DNA reads TGTGCCAGCAGTTCCTGGACAGAGTCCTACAATGAGCAGTTCTTC. Protein product: CASSSWTESYNEQFF.

CDR3 bases: TGTGCCAGCTCACCTGGAACGGACAAGAATCAGCCCCAGCATTTT. This translates into CASSPGTDKNQPQHF. The chain carries TRBV18 and TRBJ1-5, with D perhaps TRBD1 (5 bases). V gave up 3 bases and J gave up 4 bases, with 13 bases separating them. This CDR3 is 15 amino acids long. CDR1 and CDR2 from the germline V gene are KGHSH and LQKENI. The complete variable domain, with remaining parts taken from reference TRBV18 and TRBJ1-5, reads NAGVMQNPRHLVRRRGQEARLRCSPMKGHSHVYWYRQLPEEGLKFMVYLQKENIIDESGMPKERFSAEFPKEGPSILRIQQVVRGDSAAYFCASSPGTDKNQPQHFGDGTRLSIL.

This chain uses TRBV5-1 with TRBJ2-5; 8 bases align to TRBD2. CDR1 is SGHRS and CDR2 is YFSETQ in the germline V gene. The CDR3 loop spans 15 amino acids. The V segment lost 2 bases and the J segment 2 bases; nucleotides outside the gene matches: 5. CDR3 residues: CASSFLAGNQETQYF. Written as DNA, the CDR3 is TGCGCCAGCAGCTTCCTAGCGGGTAATCAAGAGACCCAGTACTTC.

This clone is a singleton in its sample. At the DNA level, this CDR3 is encoded by other sequences in the same sample as well. V is TRBV4-1 and J is TRBJ1-4; D is unclear. The V gene lost 1 base and the J gene lost 8 bases, with 17 bases spanning the gap. This CDR3 is built from 16 residues. Germline lookup yields CDR1 MGHRA and CDR2 YSYEKL. The CDR3 region has the DNA TGCGCCAGCAGCCAAGGGGTCTCCCCTGGCACCGAAAAACTGTTTTTT. It encodes CASSQGVSPGTEKLFF.

Comments on this clone: One end of the junction fails to match germline, which may point to a read error. This rearrangement joins TRBV20-1 to TRBJ2-5; perhaps TRBD2 as D (6 bases). Germline V gives CDR1 DFQATT, CDR2 SNEGSKA (reference sequence). The CDR3 loop spans 10 amino acids. The chain's CDR3 is CSASRESQYF. CDR3 nucleotides: TGCAGTGCCTCCCGGGAGAGCCAGTACTTC.

The rearrangement uses TRBV12-3 or TRBV12-4 and TRBJ1-2, with a possible D match to TRBD1 (5 bases). Trimming removed 8 bases from V and 5 bases from J, with 9 bases in between. The length of the CDR3 is 11 residues. The CDR3 region has the DNA TGTGCCAGCGGGAGGGGATATGGCTACACCTTC. It translates to CASGRGYGYTF.

The chain is built from TRBV19 and TRBJ2-1, with TRBD2 identical over 10 bases. The CDR3 runs to 13 residues. CDR1 and CDR2 from the germline V gene are LNHDA and SQIVND (reference sequence). After removal of 9 bases from V and 2 bases from J, the junction contained 1 base not matched to a gene. Written as DNA, the CDR3 is TGTGCCAGCGGACTAGCGGCCTACAATGAGCAGTTCTTC. It is translated as CASGLAAYNEQFF. Combining the CDR3 with reference TRBV19 and TRBJ2-1 gives the whole variable domain DGGITQSPKYLFRKEGQNVTLSCEQNLNHDAMYWYRQDPGQGLRLIYYSQIVNDFQKGDIAEGYSVSREKKESFPLTVTSAQKNPTAFYLCASGLAAYNEQFFGPGTRLTVL.

The V gene is TRBV7-9, the J gene TRBJ2-1; TRBD2 agrees at 9 bases. V gave up 5 bases and J gave up 7 bases; unmatched junction bases: 9. Per germline, CDR1 SEHNR and CDR2 FQNEAQ (reference sequence). The CDR3 is made up of 15 amino acids. CDR3 bases: TGTGCCAGCAGCAAGCTAGCGGGGCAACAGAATGAGCAGTTCTTC. This codes for CASSKLAGQQNEQFF.

The V gene is TRBV7-9, the J gene TRBJ2-7, with TRBD2 identical over 10 bases. Germline loops: CDR1 SEHNR, CDR2 FQNEAQ (reference sequence). The CDR3 contains 15 residues. Unmatched junction bases numbered 4, after V lost 2 bases and J lost 3 bases. The CDR3 sequence is CASSLPGTSDYEQYF. The CDR3 DNA follows: TGTGCCAGCAGCTTACCCGGGACTAGCGACTACGAGCAGTACTTC.

The chain joins TRBV6-5 to TRBJ2-5, with 7 nucleotides matching TRBD2. CDR3 length: 15 residues. Germline V gene data show CDR1 as MNHEY and CDR2 as SVGAGI. V shed 6 bases, J shed 7 bases, and the junction held 14 bases outside the gene matches. In DNA form, the CDR3 reads TGTGCCAGCAGGCGAAGCACTAGCGAACAAAGGACCCAGTACTTC. Encoded protein: CASRRSTSEQRTQYF.

The chain combines TRBV7-8 with TRBJ2-1, with 12 nucleotides matching TRBD2. CDR1 is SGHVS and CDR2 is FQNEAQ in the germline V gene. This CDR3 spans 15 amino acids. V lost 4 bases, J lost 6 bases, and 4 bases stayed unmatched. Written as DNA, the CDR3 is TGTGCCAGCAGCTCACTAGCGGGGGGCTCCAATGAGCAGTTCTTC. This sequence encodes CASSSLAGGSNEQFF.

The rearrangement links TRBV28 to TRBJ2-7; the D is unclear. CDR3 size: 13 residues. The germline CDR1 and CDR2 sequences are MDHEN and SYDVKM. The V gene lost 3 bases and the J gene lost 5 bases, with 11 bases spanning the gap. In DNA form, the CDR3 reads TGTGCCAGCAGTTTCCTTGGGTTACACGAGCAGTACTTC. It encodes CASSFLGLHEQYF.

The gene calls are TRBV5-4 and TRBJ1-6, with unresolved D. The germline V gene has CDR1 SGHNT and CDR2 YYREEE (reference sequence). The CDR3 length is 12 residues. V was pared by 2 bases and J by 3 bases, with 0 bases between. CDR3 DNA sequence: TGTGCCAGCAGCTTCTATAATTCACCCCTCCACTTT. Encoded protein: CASSFYNSPLHF.

V is TRBV2 and J is TRBJ1-2; D is possibly TRBD1 (5 bases). Germline assignment: CDR1 SNHLY and CDR2 FYNNEI. The CDR3 spans 14 residues. The germline V and J ends were trimmed by 5 bases and 3 bases, with 13 bases remaining between them. The CDR3 protein is CASSFRLRDYGYTF. In DNA form, the CDR3 reads TGTGCCAGCAGTTTCCGCCTCAGGGACTATGGCTACACCTTC. Full variable domain (rest looked up from reference TRBV2 and TRBJ1-2): EPEVTQTPSHQVTQMGQEVILRCVPISNHLYFYWYRQILGQKVEFLVSFYNNEISEKSEIFDDQFSVERPDGSNFTLKIRSTKLEDSAMYFCASSFRLRDYGYTFGSGTRLTVV.

The chain is built from TRBV19 and TRBJ1-3; 8 bases match TRBD1. Unmatched junction bases numbered 8, after V lost 4 bases and J lost 0 bases. From germline, CDR1 is LNHDA and CDR2 SQIVND (reference sequence). There are 17 residues in the CDR3. CDR3 nucleotides: TGTGCCAGTAGTACACCGGGACAGGCGAACTCTGGAAACACCATATATTTT. Translated: CASSTPGQANSGNTIYF.

This sequence joins TRBV21-1 and TRBJ2-1; TRBD2, as called in the table, went unchecked against the DNA. TRBV21-1 is noted as a pseudogene. This CDR3 contains 15 residues. The CDR3 DNA reads TGTGCCAGCAGCACCGACACTAGCGGGACAAATGAGCAGTTCTTC. Its translation is CASSTDTSGTNEQFF.

The chain joins TRBV15 to TRBJ1-5; D perhaps matches TRBD1 (6 bases). Trimming left V 5 bases short and J 7 bases short, with 18 bases between. This CDR3 spans 15 amino acids. CDR1 is LNHNV and CDR2 is YYDKDF in the germline V gene (reference sequence). CDR3 in DNA: TGTGCCACCAGCTTTGGGACTCCAGGGGTACAGCCCCAGCATTTT. It codes for CATSFGTPGVQPQHF.

J is TRBJ2-7 and V is TRBV2; TRBD1 matches 7 bases. The CDR3 contains 18 residues. Germline V gene sequence: CDR1 SNHLY, CDR2 FYNNEI. Trimming at V came to 0 bases and at J to 0 bases, leaving 11 bases not matched to a gene. CDR3 in DNA: TGTGCCAGCAGTGAAGCTCCCCCGGGACAGATAGGCTCCTACGAGCAGTACTTC. Translation: CASSEAPPGQIGSYEQYF.

The rearrangement links TRBV29-1 to TRBJ1-2; D gene ambiguous. Germline V gene data show CDR1 as SQVTM and CDR2 as ANQGSEA. V lost 4 bases, J lost 5 bases, and 5 bases lay in between. The CDR3 totals 10 residues. CDR3 region: CSVGPYGYTF. The CDR3 nucleotides read TGCAGCGTTGGGCCATATGGCTACACCTTC.

This sequence joins TRBV2 and TRBJ1-6; D is unresolved. With 4 bases removed from V and 4 bases from J, the gap between germline ends came to 11 bases. There are 15 residues in the CDR3. Germline CDR1 and CDR2: SNHLY and FYNNEI. CDR3 DNA sequence: TGTGCCAGCAGTGCCACCACGGAATATAATTCACCCCTCCACTTT. This translates into CASSATTEYNSPLHF.

The chain combines TRBV27 with TRBJ1-4; unclear D gene. This CDR3 spans 15 amino acids. Deletions cut 8 bases from V and 0 bases from J, with 13 bases between. Germline V lookup: CDR1 MNHEY, CDR2 SMNVEV (reference sequence). CDR3 residues: CASQNLGATNEKLFF. The CDR3 DNA reads as TGTGCCAGCCAAAACCTCGGGGCAACTAATGAAAAACTGTTTTTT.

The rearrangement links TRBV9 to TRBJ1-2; 8 nucleotides agree with TRBD1. The germline gives CDR1 SGDLS, CDR2 YYNGEE. The CDR3 length is 13 residues. V dropped 4 bases and J dropped 8; count of bases not matched to a gene: 7. This chain's CDR3 is CASSFGQGGGYTF. CDR3 in DNA: TGTGCCAGCAGCTTCGGACAGGGAGGGGGCTACACCTTC.

The rearrangement uses TRBV9 and TRBJ2-2; 8 nucleotides line up with TRBD1. The germline V gene encodes CDR1 SGDLS and CDR2 YYNGEE. The length of the CDR3 is 14 residues. Trimming removed 3 bases from V and 6 bases from J; junction bases left unmatched: 4. CDR3 bases: TGTGCCAGCAGCGCCGGACAGGGTTCCGGGGAGCTGTTTTTT. Translation: CASSAGQGSGELFF. Looking up the rest from reference TRBV9 and TRBJ2-2 gives the full variable domain: DSGVTQTPKHLITATGQRVTLRCSPRSGDLSVYWYQQSLDQGLQFLIQYYNGEERAKGNILERFSAQQFPDLHSELNLSSLELGDSALYFCASSAGQGSGELFFGEGSRLTVL.

V is TRBV28 and J is TRBJ1-1; possibly TRBD1 for D (6 bases). Germline-derived CDR1 and CDR2 are MDHEN and SYDVKM. This CDR3 is built from 15 residues. V lost 6 bases to trimming and J lost 5 bases, with 19 bases between them. The DNA of the CDR3 is TGTGCCAGCAGCCTATCCGAAGGGAGGGGGACTGAAGCTTTCTTT. Translating gives CASSLSEGRGTEAFF.

The V call is TRBV28, the J call TRBJ1-3; unclear D gene. V lost 3 bases and J 3 bases, leaving 12 bases between the germline ends. CDR1 MDHEN and CDR2 SYDVKM come from the germline V gene. The CDR3 has 15 residues. The CDR3 sequence is CASSLGRMHGNTIYF. The CDR3 nucleotides read TGTGCCAGCAGTTTGGGGAGAATGCATGGAAACACCATATATTTT.

The chain carries TRBV27 and TRBJ1-1; D perhaps matches TRBD1 (6 bases). CDR1 is MNHEY, CDR2 SMNVEV, per germline (reference sequence). V was shortened by 5 bases and J by 1 base, with 14 bases between the two germline ends. The length of the CDR3 is 15 residues. The CDR3 spells CASSPSGHQNTEAFF. The CDR3 bases are TGTGCCAGCAGTCCATCGGGACATCAGAACACTGAAGCTTTCTTT.

This clone was found once. The V gene is TRBV5-5, the J gene TRBJ2-1; 12 nucleotides agree with TRBD1. This CDR3 spans 15 amino acids. Trimming removed 4 bases from V and 7 bases from J; junction bases left unmatched: 6. The germline V gene encodes CDR1 SGHKS and CDR2 YYEKEE (reference sequence). CDR3 DNA: TGTGCCAGCAGCGTGGGACAGGGGGCCAGGAATGAGCAGTTCTTC. Its protein is CASSVGQGARNEQFF.

The J gene is TRBJ2-1, the V gene TRBV9, with 9 bases aligning to TRBD2. CDR1 is SGDLS, CDR2 YYNGEE, per germline. This CDR3 has 18 residues. V trimming: 0 bases; J trimming: 6 bases; junction bases outside the gene matches: 13. The CDR3 DNA reads TGTGCCAGCAGCGTAGGGGGCCTTCCTAGCGGGAAAGGCAATGAGCAGTTCTTC. Translating gives CASSVGGLPSGKGNEQFF.

The count of this clone is one. This rearrangement joins TRBV28 to TRBJ1-1; 8 nucleotides line up with TRBD1. Trimming removed 6 bases from V and 5 bases from J; junction bases left unmatched: 5. The CDR3 sequence is 13 residues long. From germline, CDR1 is MDHEN and CDR2 SYDVKM. The chain's CDR3 is CASRPQGDTEAFF. The DNA of the CDR3 is TGTGCCAGCAGGCCACAGGGGGATACTGAAGCTTTCTTT.

V and J are TRBV13 and TRBJ2-1, with D perhaps TRBD2 (5 bases). The CDR3 consists of 14 residues. The V gene lost 5 bases and the J gene lost 0 bases, with 8 bases spanning the gap. Germline CDR1 is PRHDT and CDR2 is FYEKMQ (reference sequence). CDR3 in amino acids: CASSPGVSYNEQFF. The CDR3, as DNA: TGTGCCAGCAGCCCCGGGGTCTCCTACAATGAGCAGTTCTTC.

The rearrangement links TRBV28 to TRBJ1-1; TRBD1 matches 7 bases. Trimming at V came to 6 bases and at J to 2 bases, leaving 6 bases not matched to a gene. CDR1 and CDR2 from the germline V gene are MDHEN and SYDVKM. CDR3 length: 14 amino acids. The CDR3 reads CASSIAGGNTEAFF. CDR3 nucleotide sequence: TGTGCCAGCAGCATCGCAGGGGGTAACACTGAAGCTTTCTTT. The full variable domain, completed using reference TRBV28 and TRBJ1-1, is DVKVTQSSRYLVKRTGEKVFLECVQDMDHENMFWYRQDPGLGLRLIYFSYDVKMKEKGDIPEGYSVSREKKERFSLILESASTNQTSMYLCASSIAGGNTEAFFGQGTRLTVV.

The gene calls are TRBV3-1 (or the pseudogene TRBV3-2) and TRBJ1-1; D gene uncertain. The germline V gene encodes CDR1 LGHDT and CDR2 YNNKEL (reference sequence). This CDR3 spans 15 amino acids. Trimming took 1 base from V and 5 from J, leaving 14 bases between them. CDR3 region: CASSQVSWAGTEAFF. In DNA form, the CDR3 reads TGTGCCAGCAGCCAAGTTAGTTGGGCCGGAACTGAAGCTTTCTTT.